Below are 7 T cell receptor beta chains sequenced from a single sample in a study of T cell changes during pregnancy in multiple sclerosis. Repertoires were generated with immunoSEQ multiplex PCR, while TCRdb's copy carries only in-frame clones and drops some. The data hold about 40,000 clones, with nearly 90% observed a single time. The input for sequencing was CD4+ T cells from peripheral blood mononuclear cells, taken after pregnancy. Receptors originate from a female donor with multiple sclerosis, enrolled in a pregnancy study.

This CDR3 is CASSFGLAGVYEQYF. CDR3 nucleotides: TGTGCCAGCAGCTTCGGACTAGCGGGAGTTTACGAGCAGTACTTC. The V and J genes are TRBV7-2 and TRBJ2-7; 13 bases are shared with TRBD2. Germline V gene data show CDR1 as SGHTA and CDR2 as FQGNSA. Losses at the gene ends were 3 bases for V and 4 bases for J; bases not matched to a gene: 3. The CDR3 contains 15 residues.

The rearrangement uses TRBV6-5 and TRBJ1-1; D is unresolved. The V end lost 0 bases, the J end lost 5 bases, and 10 bases lay between the germline ends. The CDR3 sequence is 14 residues long. Germline V lookup: CDR1 MNHEY, CDR2 SVGAGI. The CDR3 coding sequence is TGTGCCAGCAGTTACTCGGAACAGCGGACTGAAGCTTTCTTT. This encodes CASSYSEQRTEAFF.

J is TRBJ2-1 and V is TRBV28; 9 bases are shared with TRBD2. The germline CDR1 and CDR2 sequences are MDHEN and SYDVKM. The CDR3 has 16 residues. Unmatched junction bases numbered 6, after V lost 6 bases and J lost 0 bases. CDR3 DNA sequence: TGTGCCAGCAGCAGGACTAGCGCAAGCTCCTACAATGAGCAGTTCTTC. It is translated as CASSRTSASSYNEQFF. The whole variable domain, filled in from reference TRBV28 and TRBJ2-1, reads DVKVTQSSRYLVKRTGEKVFLECVQDMDHENMFWYRQDPGLGLRLIYFSYDVKMKEKGDIPEGYSVSREKKERFSLILESASTNQTSMYLCASSRTSASSYNEQFFGPGTRLTVL.

This clone turned up a few times. V usage is TRBV18 and J usage is TRBJ2-3, with D perhaps TRBD2 (5 bases). Between the trimmed V and J ends, which lost 4 bases and 2 bases, there was a span of 16 bases. This CDR3 has 16 amino acids. CDR1 and CDR2 (germline): KGHSH, LQKENI. CDR3 nucleotide sequence: TGTGCCAGCTCACAGACCTGGAGCGGAGCCACAGATACGCAGTATTTT. Protein product: CASSQTWSGATDTQYF.

The CDR3 is CASSASGTGSYEQYF. The DNA of the CDR3 is TGCGCCAGCAGCGCCTCCGGGACAGGGAGCTACGAGCAGTACTTC. The rearrangement links TRBV5-1 to TRBJ2-7; TRBD1 matches 9 bases. J gave up 3 bases and V 4 bases, and 8 bases lay outside the gene matches. Germline CDR1 SGHRS, CDR2 YFSETQ. The CDR3 is made up of 15 amino acids.

CDR3 nucleotides: TGTGCCAGCAGCTTAGACGACAGGTCCTATGGCTACACCTTC. It is translated as CASSLDDRSYGYTF. The rearrangement links TRBV11-2 to TRBJ1-2; perhaps TRBD1 as D (6 bases). Germline CDR1 SGHAT, CDR2 FQNNGV. Deletions cut 0 bases from V and 4 bases from J, with 9 bases between. This CDR3 comprises 14 residues. The variable domain in full, completed from reference TRBV11-2 and TRBJ1-2, reads EAGVAQSPRYKIIEKRQSVAFWCNPISGHATLYWYQQILGQGPKLLIQFQNNGVVDDSQLPKDRFSAERLKGVDSTLKIQPAKLEDSAVYLCASSLDDRSYGYTFGSGTRLTVV.

DNA for the CDR3: TGTGCCAGCAGCTCAGCGGGAGGACGCCTGATTTACAATGAGCAGTTCTTC. Its translation is CASSSAGGRLIYNEQFF. The chain combines TRBV5-6 with TRBJ2-1; 9 bases are shared with TRBD2. The V and J ends lost 3 bases and 4 bases, in that order; junction bases with no gene match: 11. Germline-derived CDR1 and CDR2 are SGHDT and YYEEEE. CDR3 length: 17 amino acids.